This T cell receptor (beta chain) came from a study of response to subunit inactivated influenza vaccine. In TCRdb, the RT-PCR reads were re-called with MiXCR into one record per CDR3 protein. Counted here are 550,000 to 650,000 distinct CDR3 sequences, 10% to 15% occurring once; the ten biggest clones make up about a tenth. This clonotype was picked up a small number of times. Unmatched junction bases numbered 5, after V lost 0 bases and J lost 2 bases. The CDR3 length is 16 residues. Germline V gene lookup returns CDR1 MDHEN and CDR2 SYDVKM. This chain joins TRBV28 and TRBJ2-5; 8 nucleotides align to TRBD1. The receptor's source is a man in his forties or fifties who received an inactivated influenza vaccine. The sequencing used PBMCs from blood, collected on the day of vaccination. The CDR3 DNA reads TGTGCCAGCAGTTTATGGTTGACAGGGGCTCAAGAGACCCAGTACTTC. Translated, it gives CASSLWLTGAQETQYF.